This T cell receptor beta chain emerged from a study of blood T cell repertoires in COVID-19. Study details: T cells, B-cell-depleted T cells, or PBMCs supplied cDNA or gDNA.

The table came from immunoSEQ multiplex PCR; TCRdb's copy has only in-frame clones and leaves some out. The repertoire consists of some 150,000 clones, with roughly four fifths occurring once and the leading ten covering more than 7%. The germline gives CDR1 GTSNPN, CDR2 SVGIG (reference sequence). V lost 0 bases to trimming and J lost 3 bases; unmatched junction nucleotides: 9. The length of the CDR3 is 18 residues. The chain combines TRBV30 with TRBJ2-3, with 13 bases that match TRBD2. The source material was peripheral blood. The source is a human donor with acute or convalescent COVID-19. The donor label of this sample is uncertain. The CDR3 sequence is CAWSVFSPTSGGTDTQYF. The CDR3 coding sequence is TGTGCCTGGAGTGTATTCTCCCCGACTAGCGGGGGGACAGATACGCAGTATTTT.